A single sample gave rise to the 17 T cell receptor beta chains below, sequenced in a study of blood T cells in healthy people across ages. For the second PCR, which ran for roughly 7 to 11 cycles, a sample-barcoded 5' primer and a J-beta primer mix were used. TCRdb analysed the 5' RACE reads with MiXCR anew, one entry per CDR3 protein. In the table there are some 1 million distinct CDR3 sequences, 35% to 50% of which are singletons. Sample: blood. These receptors were collected from a woman aged 55-70 years in good health.

The table lists this clonotype with a few counts. This chain connects TRBV24-1 to TRBJ2-5; D ambiguous. This CDR3 region has 14 residues. Trimming stripped 1 base from V and 0 bases from J, with 5 bases between. The V gene's germline CDR1 is KGHDR and CDR2 SFDVKD. The CDR3 DNA is TGTGCCACCAGTGATTTCGGGTACCAAGAGACCCAGTACTTC. Translation gives CATSDFGYQETQYF.

The chain is built from TRBV7-8 and TRBJ2-4, with 7 bases aligning to TRBD1. The end of the DNA aligns better with TRBJ2-5, so the J call may be wrong. Germline V CDR1 and CDR2: SGHVS, FQNEAQ. CDR3 length equals 16 residues. CDR3 region: CASSPPTDRLEETQYF. CDR3 DNA sequence: TGTGCCAGCAGCCCGCCGACGGACAGGTTAGAAGAGACCCAGTACTTC.

The V and J genes are TRBV4-1 and TRBJ2-1; D might be TRBD2 (6 bases). The V and J ends lost 0 bases and 5 bases respectively, with 20 bases between them. The CDR3 is 18 amino acids. Germline CDR1 is MGHRA and CDR2 is YSYEKL. The CDR3 DNA reads TGCGCCAGCAGCCAAGACCCCGGGGGAACCCCAACCGACAATGAGCAGTTCTTC. Protein: CASSQDPGGTPTDNEQFF.

This rearrangement joins TRBV20-1 to TRBJ2-3, with a weak D call TRBD2 (5 bases). The germline V gene has CDR1 DFQATT and CDR2 SNEGSKA (reference sequence). The CDR3 consists of 15 residues. V was shortened by 0 bases and J by 2 bases, with 12 bases between the two germline ends. This chain's CDR3 is CSARDPSRNTDTQYF. DNA of the CDR3: TGCAGTGCTAGAGACCCTAGCAGGAACACAGATACGCAGTATTTT.

CDR3 residues: CASSGTGGPYEQYF. The CDR3 nucleotides read TGTGCCAGCAGTGGGACGGGGGGTCCCTACGAGCAGTACTTC. The gene calls are TRBV6-5 and TRBJ2-4; 7 bases line up with TRBD2. The end of the DNA fits TRBJ2-7 better, so the J call may be wrong. Germline CDR1 reads MNHEY; CDR2 reads SVGAGI. The CDR3 runs to 14 residues.

The gene calls are TRBV5-1 and TRBJ2-5; 8 bases line up with TRBD1. The CDR3 totals 15 residues. V gave up 1 base and J gave up 0 bases; unmatched junction bases: 2. Germline V gene data show CDR1 as SGHRS and CDR2 as YFSETQ. Here the CDR3 reads CASSLTGGNQETQYF. CDR3 DNA: TGCGCCAGCAGCTTGACAGGGGGTAACCAAGAGACCCAGTACTTC.

As to this clonotype: One end of the junction does not line up with germline, which may come from a read error. The V and J genes are TRBV6-6 and TRBJ2-4; TRBD1 aligns across 10 bases. CDR3 length equals 15 residues. Germline V gene lookup returns CDR1 MNHNY and CDR2 SVGAGI (reference sequence). This CDR3 is CTSSYSGQGRDIQYF. CDR3 coding DNA: TGTACCAGCAGTTACTCGGGACAGGGGAGGGACATTCAGTACTTC.

The chain is built from TRBV7-2 and TRBJ2-7; the D gene is possibly TRBD1 (6 bases). The germline gives CDR1 SGHTA, CDR2 FQGNSA. V was shortened by 6 bases and J by 2 bases, with 14 bases between the two germline ends. The CDR3 is 14 residues long. The DNA for the CDR3 is TGTGCCAGCAGTGCCGATCAGGGGCCCTACGAGCAGTACTTC. Its translation: CASSADQGPYEQYF.

The sample holds a few counts of this clonotype. V is TRBV27 and J is TRBJ1-1, with D perhaps TRBD1 (6 bases). Germline V gene sequence: CDR1 MNHEY, CDR2 SMNVEV (reference sequence). Trimming took off 3 bases at V and 1 base at J, with 12 bases between the two ends. This CDR3 spans 15 amino acids. The chain's CDR3 is CASSFSGAPNTEAFF. The CDR3 nucleotides are TGTGCCAGCAGTTTCTCGGGGGCACCGAACACTGAAGCTTTCTTT.

This rearrangement joins TRBV11-3 to TRBJ2-1, with 12 bases fitting TRBD2. This CDR3 has 18 amino acids. CDR1 and CDR2 from the germline V gene are SGHNT and YENEEA. J was trimmed by 4 bases and V by 1 base; bases with no gene match: 8. Written as DNA, the CDR3 is TGTGCCAGCAGCTTAGGACTAGCGGGAGAGGGCCCATACAATGAGCAGTTCTTC. Translated: CASSLGLAGEGPYNEQFF.

This clonotype has a handful of counts. The gene calls are TRBV7-2 and TRBJ2-5; possible D gene TRBD2, 6 bases. CDR1 SGHTA and CDR2 FQGNSA come from the germline V gene. This CDR3 region has 14 residues. V shed 2 bases and J shed 3 bases, with 10 bases lying between them. The CDR3 sequence: CASSLSGGKETQYF. DNA of the CDR3: TGTGCCAGCAGCTTAAGCGGCGGGAAAGAGACCCAGTACTTC.

The chain employs TRBV4-1 and TRBJ2-5; D unresolved. V was pared by 0 bases and J by 11 bases, with 25 bases between. The CDR3 runs 17 residues. Germline loops: CDR1 MGHRA, CDR2 YSYEKL. CDR3 nucleotides: TGCGCCAGCAGCCAAGATCTTGGCGCCCGGGTTCACAATGAGCAGTACTTC. Its protein is CASSQDLGARVHNEQYF.

The V call is TRBV27, the J call TRBJ1-2; 8 bases are shared with TRBD1. The germline CDR1 and CDR2 sequences are MNHEY and SMNVEV (reference sequence). The CDR3 extends over 13 amino acids. V gave up 4 bases and J gave up 6 bases; unmatched junction bases: 4. DNA of the CDR3: TGTGCCAGCAGTTGGACAGGGAGGAATGGCTACACCTTC. It encodes CASSWTGRNGYTF.

This clonotype occurred a few times. The chain links TRBV9 to TRBJ1-5; D perhaps matches TRBD1 (5 bases). The V end was cut by 4 bases, the J end by 3 bases, with 11 bases between. Germline V gene sequence: CDR1 SGDLS, CDR2 YYNGEE. This CDR3 is 14 amino acids long. This chain's CDR3 is CASSLDSFNQPQHF. In DNA, the CDR3 is TGTGCCAGCAGCCTCGACAGCTTCAATCAGCCCCAGCATTTT.

The chain couples TRBV30 to TRBJ2-5; D is undetermined. V was pared by 2 bases and J by 4 bases, with 11 bases between. The CDR3 spans 13 residues. CDR1 is GTSNPN and CDR2 is SVGIG in the germline V gene (reference sequence). This CDR3 is CAWSPSAIETQYF. CDR3 nucleotides: TGTGCCTGGAGTCCCTCCGCCATAGAGACCCAGTACTTC.

The rearrangement uses TRBV28 and TRBJ1-5; tentatively, D is TRBD1 (5 bases). Germline CDR1 reads MDHEN; CDR2 reads SYDVKM. The CDR3 is 14 residues long. The ends were cut back, 6 bases at V and 3 bases at J, with 12 bases in the middle. The DNA for the CDR3 is TGTGCCAGCAGCGCGGGGGTCCCCAATCAGCCCCAGCATTTT. This gives the protein CASSAGVPNQPQHF.

Only a few counts were recorded for this clonotype. The chain joins TRBV29-1 to TRBJ1-1; 7 bases are shared with TRBD1. The V gene end was trimmed by 5 bases and the J gene end by 0 bases; junction bases not matched to a gene: 3. Germline V gene data show CDR1 as SQVTM and CDR2 as ANQGSEA. This CDR3 is 13 amino acids long. CDR3: CSVTGEMNTEAFF. The CDR3 DNA is TGCAGCGTTACAGGGGAGATGAACACTGAAGCTTTCTTT.